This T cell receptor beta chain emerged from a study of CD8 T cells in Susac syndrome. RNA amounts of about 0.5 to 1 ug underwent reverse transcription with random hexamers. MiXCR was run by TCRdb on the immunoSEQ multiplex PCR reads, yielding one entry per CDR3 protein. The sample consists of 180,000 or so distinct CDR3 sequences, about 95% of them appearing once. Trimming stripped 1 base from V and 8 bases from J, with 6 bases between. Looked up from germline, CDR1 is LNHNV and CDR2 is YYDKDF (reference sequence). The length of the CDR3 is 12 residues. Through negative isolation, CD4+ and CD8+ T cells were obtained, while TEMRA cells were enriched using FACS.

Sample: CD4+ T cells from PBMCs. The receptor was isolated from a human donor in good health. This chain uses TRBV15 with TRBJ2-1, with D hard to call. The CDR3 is CATSRASYEQFF. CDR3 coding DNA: TGTGCCACCAGCAGAGCCTCCTATGAGCAGTTCTTC.